Reported below is one T cell receptor beta chain. The data originate from a study of blood T cell repertoires in COVID-19. Study background: COVID-19 samples from acute and convalescent phases originated in the United States, Italy and Spain.

The study recruited people aged 18 to 89 years across about 25 US areas. In the 2 weeks before study entry, exposed participants met a COVID-19 case, which was PCR-confirmed or clinician-diagnosed. V dropped 1 base and J dropped 3 bases, with 13 bases sitting between them. This CDR3 is built from 15 residues. Germline-derived CDR1 and CDR2 are LGHDT and YNNKEL (reference sequence). TCRdb keeps only in-frame clones here, not all; method: immunoSEQ multiplex PCR. The sample contains more than 350,000 clones, around nine tenths of which appear only once. The genes are TRBV3-1 (or the pseudogene TRBV3-2) and TRBJ2-7; D uncertain. Sequencing was performed on PBMCs or T cells enriched from blood (not recorded which). The clonotype comes from a woman aged 18-30 years who had been exposed to COVID-19. This chain's CDR3 is CASSQAAAKNYEQYF. DNA of the CDR3: TGTGCCAGCAGCCAAGCGGCAGCGAAAAACTACGAGCAGTACTTC.